The rows below give T cell receptor beta chains drawn from one sample of a study of blood T cell repertoires in COVID-19. Using immunoSEQ multiplex PCR, the repertoire was profiled, and TCRdb retains in-frame clones only, with some absent. The table includes 260,000 or so clones, under 90% detected once. The sequencing sample was made of PBMCs or T cells enriched from blood (not recorded which). The source of these receptors is a man between 18 and 35 years old who had recovered from COVID-19. Each CDR3 is given with its conserved first and last residue. The D gene is left open where the match is weak. Not every row has a clone size; where given, it reads once, few, many or a size class.

J gene	clone size	D gene	V gene	CDR3 DNA	CDR3 protein
TRBJ2-1	NA	TRBD1	TRBV4-2	TGTGCCAGCAGCCAGGACCCCGGGACAGGGGGGAATGAGCAGTTCTTC	CASSQDPGTGGNEQFF
TRBJ2-2	NA	NA	TRBV5-5	TGTGCCAGCAGCCCCAACGGGGTACAACCCGGGGAGCTGTTTTTT	CASSPNGVQPGELFF
TRBJ1-2	NA	NA	TRBV30	TGTGCCTGGAGTGGCGGCGGAACCTATGGCTACACCTTC	CAWSGGGTYGYTF
TRBJ2-3	NA	TRBD1	TRBV25-1	TGTGCCAGCGAGGGGGCTAGCCCTCTGGATACGCAGTATTTT	CASEGASPLDTQYF
TRBJ2-1	NA	NA	TRBV10-3	TGTGCCATCAGACCCGGACTCGAATCGACATTGAGCCTTTTCTTC	CAIRPGLESTLSLFF
TRBJ2-3	NA	NA	TRBV7-2	TGTGCCAGCAGCTGGAGCAACACAGATACGCAGTATTTT	CASSWSNTDTQYF
TRBJ2-3	NA	TRBD2	TRBV5-4	TGTGCCAGCAGCTTGGTGGTAGCGGGGGGCGCAGATACGCAGTATTTT	CASSLVVAGGADTQYF
TRBJ2-7	NA	NA	TRBV27	TGTGCCAGCAGTTTCGGGCGGGATTCAGAGCAGTACTTC	CASSFGRDSEQYF
TRBJ1-4	NA	TRBD1	TRBV5-4	TGTGCCAGCAGCCTACAGGGGGCTGGGGAAAAACTGTTTTTT	CASSLQGAGEKLFF
TRBJ2-1	NA	NA	TRBV5-1	TGCGCCAGCAGCTCGATGGAAGACAGACCCTACAATGAGCAGTTCTTC	CASSSMEDRPYNEQFF
TRBJ1-6	NA	NA	TRBV30	TGTGCCTGGACCGGACAGTCGGATTCACCCCTCCACTTT	CAWTGQSDSPLHF
TRBJ2-3	NA	TRBD1	TRBV5-1	TGCGCCAGCAGCTCCCCGGGACAGGGGAGTAATACGCAGTATTTT	CASSSPGQGSNTQYF
TRBJ1-3	NA	NA	TRBV6-5	TGTGCCAGCGCGGGGACTGGAAACACCATATATTTT	CASAGTGNTIYF
TRBJ1-4	few	TRBD1	TRBV5-8	TGTGCCAGCAGCTCAGACAGGGGCTTAGAAGAAAAACTGTTTTTT	CASSSDRGLEEKLFF
TRBJ1-1	NA	NA	TRBV15	TGTGCCACCGGGGGGATGAACACTGAAGCTTTCTTT	CATGGMNTEAFF
TRBJ1-4	once	TRBD1	TRBV28	TGTGCCAGCAGGGGATGGGACAGGAGGGGCAATGAAAAACTGTTTTTT	CASRGWDRRGNEKLFF
TRBJ1-2	NA	TRBD1	TRBV5-1	TGCGCCAGCAGCCCCCGGGACAGGGACCCCTATGGCTACACCTTC	CASSPRDRDPYGYTF
TRBJ2-1	NA	NA	TRBV15	TGTGCCACCAGCAGAGAATCCAGAGGTGAGCAGTTCTTC	CATSRESRGEQFF
TRBJ1-1	NA	NA	TRBV27	TGTGCCAGCAGTTTATCGAGAGCTAACACTGAAGCTTTCTTT	CASSLSRANTEAFF
TRBJ1-5	NA	TRBD1	TRBV5-6	TGTGCCAGCAGCTTAGGATTTACAGGGGGCGGACAGCCCCAGCATTTT	CASSLGFTGGGQPQHF
TRBJ2-6	NA	NA	TRBV5-1	TGCGCCAGCAGCTCTAGTCGGGGGGCTACCTCTGGGGCCAACGTCCTGACTTTC	CASSSSRGATSGANVLTF
TRBJ2-7	NA	TRBD2	TRBV28	TGTGCCAGCAGTTACAGCGGGAGAGGTACTTACGAGCAGTACTTC	CASSYSGRGTYEQYF
TRBJ1-6	NA	TRBD1	TRBV2	TGTGCCAGCAGTTTAAGGACAGGGGGTTATAATTCACCCCTCCACTTT	CASSLRTGGYNSPLHF
TRBJ2-7	NA	TRBD2	TRBV28	TGTGCCAGCAGTTTAAGGGAACTAGCGACCTACGAGCAGTACTTC	CASSLRELATYEQYF
TRBJ2-7	once	NA	TRBV15	TGTGCCACCAGCAGAGATGTGAGGGCCGAGCAGTACTTC	CATSRDVRAEQYF
TRBJ1-1	NA	TRBD1	TRBV4-1	TGCGCCAGCAGCCGAATCCGGACAGGGACGAACACTGAAGCTTTCTTT	CASSRIRTGTNTEAFF